This T cell receptor (beta chain) emerged from a study of beta chain features in type 1 diabetes. Study summary: Researchers looked at about 110 million sorted cells across all samples.

To note about this clone: Antigen unknown.

Germline V gene lookup returns CDR1 SNHLY and CDR2 FYNNEI. V was pared by 6 bases and J by 4 bases, with 7 bases between. CDR3 length equals 11 residues. Findings and limits, study-wide: All four CD4+ subsets from Type 1 diabetes patients carried moderately but significantly shorter TCRB CDR3s.

The sequenced template was cDNA made from the entire isolated RNA. Clones were read by immunoSEQ multiplex PCR, and TCRdb kept only the in-frame ones, dropping some. The sample contains 300,000 to 400,000 clones, 13% of which appear only once. The J gene is TRBJ2-7, the V gene TRBV2; D is perhaps TRBD2 (5 bases). The sequenced material came from naive CD4+ T cells from blood. This TCR was recovered from a woman between 18 and 29 years old with type 1 diabetes. The CDR3 loop is CASSPGYEQYV. DNA for the CDR3: TGTGCCAGCAGCCCGGGGTACGAGCAGTACGTC.